These T cell receptor beta chains were read from a single sample in a study of control samples from healthy donors and cancer patients. The method was immunoSEQ multiplex PCR; TCRdb's version includes in-frame clones alone and lacks a portion of them. The sample carries over 150,000 clones, over 80% recorded once. The specimen was blood. These receptors were obtained from a man aged 18 to 30 in good health. CDR3s include the opening cysteine and the closing phenylalanine or tryptophan. The D gene is left open where the match is weak. A row's size may be missing; if present it is once, few, many or a size class.

d_gene: .; abundance: .; j_gene: TRBJ1-4; v_gene: TRBV6-5; CDR3nt: TGTGCCAGCAGCAGGGGAGGAAGTGAAAAACTGTTTTTT; CDR3aa: CASSRGGSEKLFF
d_gene: .; abundance: .; j_gene: TRBJ1-5; v_gene: TRBV2; CDR3nt: TGTGCCAGCAGTGAGGGATCGGTGTATAGCAATCAGCCCCAGCATTTT; CDR3aa: CASSEGSVYSNQPQHF
d_gene: .; abundance: .; j_gene: TRBJ1-2; v_gene: TRBV28; CDR3nt: TGTGCCAGCAGTCAAACGCTCAGTCGTGACTATGGCTACACCTTC; CDR3aa: CASSQTLSRDYGYTF
d_gene: .; abundance: .; j_gene: TRBJ1-1; v_gene: TRBV21-1; CDR3nt: TGTGCCAGCATCCCCGGGACAGGGGGTAGGGTGAACACTGAAGCTTTCTTT; CDR3aa: CASIPGTGGRVNTEAFF
d_gene: TRBD1; abundance: .; j_gene: TRBJ2-3; v_gene: TRBV29-1; CDR3nt: TGCAGCGTTGATAGGGACAGGGGCTTGGGCACAGATACGCAGTATTTT; CDR3aa: CSVDRDRGLGTDTQYF
d_gene: TRBD1; abundance: .; j_gene: TRBJ2-6; v_gene: TRBV30; CDR3nt: TGTGCCTGGAGTGCCCCAACAGGGGCCCGCTCTGGGGCCAACGTCCTGACTTTC; CDR3aa: CAWSAPTGARSGANVLTF
d_gene: .; abundance: .; j_gene: TRBJ2-2; v_gene: TRBV5-1; CDR3nt: TGCGCCAGCAGCTTGGGGGCAGGGGGGACCGGGGAGCTGTTTTTT; CDR3aa: CASSLGAGGTGELFF
d_gene: TRBD1; abundance: .; j_gene: TRBJ1-4; v_gene: TRBV2; CDR3nt: TGTGCCAGCAACCGACAGGGGGCAACTAATGAAAAACTGTTTTTT; CDR3aa: CASNRQGATNEKLFF
d_gene: TRBD1; abundance: .; j_gene: TRBJ2-2; v_gene: TRBV5-1; CDR3nt: TGCGCCAGCAGCTCTCTCGGGACAGGGATAGCCGGGGAGCTGTTTTTT; CDR3aa: CASSSLGTGIAGELFF
d_gene: .; abundance: .; j_gene: TRBJ1-1; v_gene: TRBV24-1; CDR3nt: TGTGCCACCAGTGATGCCGACAGTGAAGCTTTCTTT; CDR3aa: CATSDADSEAFF
d_gene: .; abundance: .; j_gene: TRBJ2-5; v_gene: TRBV5-6; CDR3nt: TGTGCCAGCAGTGTAAGACAAGAGACCCAGTACTTC; CDR3aa: CASSVRQETQYF
d_gene: .; abundance: once; j_gene: TRBJ2-7; v_gene: TRBV5-1; CDR3nt: TGCGCCAGCAGCTCGGGACACCTACAAACCTACGAGCAGTACTTC; CDR3aa: CASSSGHLQTYEQYF
d_gene: TRBD2; abundance: .; j_gene: TRBJ2-5; v_gene: TRBV29-1; CDR3nt: TGCAGCGTTGAATTAAATTTGGGACTAGCGGGCTTACAAGAGACCCAGTACTTC; CDR3aa: CSVELNLGLAGLQETQYF
d_gene: TRBD1; abundance: .; j_gene: TRBJ2-7; v_gene: TRBV6-7; CDR3nt: TGTGCCAGCAGTTACTCGAATTCTACAGGGGTCTGCTCCTACGAGCAGTACTTC; CDR3aa: CASSYSNSTGVCSYEQYF
d_gene: .; abundance: .; j_gene: TRBJ1-5; v_gene: TRBV19; CDR3nt: TGTGCCAGTAGTACGGCCGTTTTCAATCAGCCCCAGCATTTT; CDR3aa: CASSTAVFNQPQHF
d_gene: .; abundance: .; j_gene: TRBJ2-3; v_gene: TRBV5-5; CDR3nt: TGTGCCAGTCGGGACGCCAAGGGGATCCCAGATACGCAGTATTTT; CDR3aa: CASRDAKGIPDTQYF
d_gene: .; abundance: .; j_gene: TRBJ1-2; v_gene: TRBV3-1/TRBV3-2; CDR3nt: TGTGCCAGCAGCTTACGGACAGCTTTCTATGGCTACACCTTC; CDR3aa: CASSLRTAFYGYTF
d_gene: TRBD1; abundance: .; j_gene: TRBJ1-1; v_gene: TRBV30; CDR3nt: TGTGCCTGGTTACCGGGACAGGGCTTCTCCGAAGCTTTCTTT; CDR3aa: CAWLPGQGFSEAFF
d_gene: .; abundance: .; j_gene: TRBJ1-6; v_gene: TRBV5-4; CDR3nt: TGTGCCAGCAGTCCTAGTGGTTCGCCGGACTCACCCCTCCACTTT; CDR3aa: CASSPSGSPDSPLHF
d_gene: .; abundance: .; j_gene: TRBJ2-5; v_gene: TRBV18; CDR3nt: TGTGCCAGCTCACCACGGCCTCCGTCCTCAGGAGAGACCCAGTACTTC; CDR3aa: CASSPRPPSSGETQYF
d_gene: .; abundance: .; j_gene: TRBJ1-6; v_gene: TRBV5-1; CDR3nt: TGCGCCAGCAGCTTGGAGGGGTTCGATTCACCCCTCCACTTT; CDR3aa: CASSLEGFDSPLHF
d_gene: .; abundance: .; j_gene: TRBJ1-2; v_gene: TRBV4-1; CDR3nt: TGCGCCAGCAGCCTCAACATAATCGGGGTGGTCAACTATGGCTACACCTTC; CDR3aa: CASSLNIIGVVNYGYTF
d_gene: .; abundance: .; j_gene: TRBJ2-7; v_gene: TRBV29-1; CDR3nt: TGCAGCGTGAAGCGGTCGGGGCCGGACGAGCAGTACTTC; CDR3aa: CSVKRSGPDEQYF
d_gene: .; abundance: .; j_gene: TRBJ2-1; v_gene: TRBV10-3; CDR3nt: TGTGCCATCAGTCGACAAGAAAATCCCCATGAGCAGTTCTTC; CDR3aa: CAISRQENPHEQFF
d_gene: TRBD2; abundance: .; j_gene: TRBJ2-7; v_gene: TRBV27; CDR3nt: TGTGCCAGCAGTCTAACTAGCGGGGGGGCCCGCGAGCAGTACTTC; CDR3aa: CASSLTSGGAREQYF
d_gene: .; abundance: .; j_gene: TRBJ2-7; v_gene: TRBV30; CDR3nt: TGTGCCTGGAGTGTAATGGGGGGGCTGAACGAGCAGTACTTC; CDR3aa: CAWSVMGGLNEQYF
d_gene: .; abundance: .; j_gene: TRBJ1-1; v_gene: TRBV24-1; CDR3nt: TGTGCCACCAGTGATTTTGGGTGGACTGAAGCTTTCTTT; CDR3aa: CATSDFGWTEAFF
d_gene: TRBD2; abundance: once; j_gene: TRBJ2-2; v_gene: TRBV3-1/TRBV3-2; CDR3nt: TGTGCCAGCAGTCCTGGACTAGCGGTTATCACCGGGGAGCTGTTTTTT; CDR3aa: CASSPGLAVITGELFF
d_gene: .; abundance: .; j_gene: TRBJ1-1; v_gene: TRBV7-8; CDR3nt: TGTGCCAGCAGCGTGCGGGACGGACTGAACACTGAAGCTTTCTTT; CDR3aa: CASSVRDGLNTEAFF
d_gene: .; abundance: few; j_gene: TRBJ1-5; v_gene: TRBV1; CDR3nt: TGCACCAGCAGCCTGTCAGGGGCCCCTCAGCCCCAGCATTTT; CDR3aa: CTSSLSGAPQPQHF
d_gene: .; abundance: .; j_gene: TRBJ1-1; v_gene: TRBV11-3; CDR3nt: TGTGCCAGCAGCTTAACGACAACTTCTGAAGCTTTCTTT; CDR3aa: CASSLTTTSEAFF
d_gene: .; abundance: .; j_gene: TRBJ1-2; v_gene: TRBV2; CDR3nt: TGTGCCAGCAGGGGGGACCGTGTGGGCTACACCTTC; CDR3aa: CASRGDRVGYTF
d_gene: .; abundance: few; j_gene: TRBJ1-5; v_gene: TRBV30; CDR3nt: TGTGCCGGGGGAAGCTCGGGTGATCAGCCCCAGCATTTT; CDR3aa: CAGGSSGDQPQHF
d_gene: TRBD1; abundance: .; j_gene: TRBJ1-2; v_gene: TRBV24-1; CDR3nt: TGTGCCACCAGTGATCCGGGACAGGGGCAAGGCTACACCTTC; CDR3aa: CATSDPGQGQGYTF
d_gene: .; abundance: .; j_gene: TRBJ2-2; v_gene: TRBV5-5; CDR3nt: TGTGCCAGCAGCTTTAGTACGGGGCCCACCGGGGAGCTGTTTTTT; CDR3aa: CASSFSTGPTGELFF
d_gene: .; abundance: .; j_gene: TRBJ1-2; v_gene: TRBV5-4; CDR3nt: TGTGCCAGCAGCTTTGTATCGGAGAGTGGCTACACCTTC; CDR3aa: CASSFVSESGYTF
d_gene: .; abundance: once; j_gene: TRBJ2-2; v_gene: TRBV5-6; CDR3nt: TGTGCCAGCAGCTTGAGCGGATTTAACTCCGGGGAGCTGTTTTTT; CDR3aa: CASSLSGFNSGELFF
d_gene: TRBD1; abundance: .; j_gene: TRBJ2-7; v_gene: TRBV6-5; CDR3nt: TGTGCCAGCAGTTCCAGGGACAGCGAGCAGTACTTC; CDR3aa: CASSSRDSEQYF
d_gene: .; abundance: .; j_gene: TRBJ2-7; v_gene: TRBV5-1; CDR3nt: TGCGCCAGCAGCTTAGGGGGGCCCGAGCAGTACTTC; CDR3aa: CASSLGGPEQYF
d_gene: .; abundance: .; j_gene: TRBJ1-3; v_gene: TRBV6-5; CDR3nt: TGTGCCAGTAAGACCCGGGACTCTGGAAACACCATATATTTT; CDR3aa: CASKTRDSGNTIYF
d_gene: .; abundance: .; j_gene: TRBJ1-3; v_gene: TRBV9; CDR3nt: TGTGCCAGCAGCGTGGGGGCCATTCTTGGAAACACCATATATTTT; CDR3aa: CASSVGAILGNTIYF
d_gene: .; abundance: .; j_gene: TRBJ1-6; v_gene: TRBV4-1; CDR3nt: TGCGCCAGCAGCCAAGTTGGACCCCCGGGTAATTCACCCCTCCACTTT; CDR3aa: CASSQVGPPGNSPLHF
d_gene: TRBD1; abundance: .; j_gene: TRBJ2-2; v_gene: TRBV24-1; CDR3nt: TGTGCCACCAGTGAGCAGGGACAGGGAACCGGGGAGCTGTTTTTT; CDR3aa: CATSEQGQGTGELFF
d_gene: TRBD1; abundance: .; j_gene: TRBJ1-1; v_gene: TRBV29-1; CDR3nt: TGCAGCGTTGTTGCAGGGGGTGGCACTGAAGCTTTCTTT; CDR3aa: CSVVAGGGTEAFF
d_gene: .; abundance: .; j_gene: TRBJ1-2; v_gene: TRBV7-9; CDR3nt: TGTGCCAGCAGCTTAGGAACAGCTAACTATGGCTACACCTTC; CDR3aa: CASSLGTANYGYTF
d_gene: .; abundance: .; j_gene: TRBJ1-3; v_gene: TRBV18; CDR3nt: TGTGCCAGCTCACCAGGCTCTGGAAACACCATATATTTT; CDR3aa: CASSPGSGNTIYF
d_gene: TRBD1; abundance: .; j_gene: TRBJ2-7; v_gene: TRBV5-1; CDR3nt: TGCGCCAGCAGCGTGACAGGGGGCTCCTACGAGCAGTACTTC; CDR3aa: CASSVTGGSYEQYF
d_gene: TRBD2; abundance: .; j_gene: TRBJ2-5; v_gene: TRBV5-1; CDR3nt: TGCGCCAGCAGCTTGGGGCCGGGAGGCCAAGAGACCCAGTACTTC; CDR3aa: CASSLGPGGQETQYF
d_gene: .; abundance: .; j_gene: TRBJ1-6; v_gene: TRBV19; CDR3nt: TGTGCCACCGGACGGAGCTCCTATAATTCACCCCTCCACTTT; CDR3aa: CATGRSSYNSPLHF
d_gene: TRBD1; abundance: .; j_gene: TRBJ2-2; v_gene: TRBV2; CDR3nt: TGTGCCAGCAGTGAGGTTCGGGACAGTCCGAACACCGGGGAGCTGTTTTTT; CDR3aa: CASSEVRDSPNTGELFF
d_gene: .; abundance: .; j_gene: TRBJ2-1; v_gene: TRBV6-5; CDR3nt: TGTGCCAGTTGTCGTACAGCAAGCTCCTACAATGAGCAGTTCTTC; CDR3aa: CASCRTASSYNEQFF
d_gene: .; abundance: once; j_gene: TRBJ1-6; v_gene: TRBV6-5; CDR3nt: TGTGCCACGAATTCTGCGGGTACGGCCTCACCCCTCCACTTT; CDR3aa: CATNSAGTASPLHF
d_gene: .; abundance: .; j_gene: TRBJ1-1; v_gene: TRBV6-1; CDR3nt: TGTGCCAGCAGTGAGCAGGGTGAAACTGAAGCTTTCTTT; CDR3aa: CASSEQGETEAFF
d_gene: TRBD1; abundance: .; j_gene: TRBJ1-2; v_gene: TRBV9; CDR3nt: TGTGCCAGCAGCGTAGACACACAGGGGGCAGGTGATGGCTACACCTTC; CDR3aa: CASSVDTQGAGDGYTF
d_gene: .; abundance: .; j_gene: TRBJ2-7; v_gene: TRBV10-1; CDR3nt: TGCGCCAGCAGTCTCGGCCCGACCAGCTCCTACGAGCAGTACTTC; CDR3aa: CASSLGPTSSYEQYF
d_gene: .; abundance: .; j_gene: TRBJ1-5; v_gene: TRBV24-1; CDR3nt: TGTGCCACCAGTGATAGGAGCGAAATATATCAGCCCCAGCATTTT; CDR3aa: CATSDRSEIYQPQHF
d_gene: .; abundance: .; j_gene: TRBJ1-4; v_gene: TRBV9; CDR3nt: TGTGCCAGCAGCTTCGGACCGGGGGAAAAACTGTTTTTT; CDR3aa: CASSFGPGEKLFF